This TCR beta chain was recorded in a study of T cells after posttransplantation cyclophosphamide (dated by TCRdb to the mid-2010s). For the wider study: Using TRB sequencing, the study followed how the T cell repertoire reconstituted after myeloablative bone marrow transplantation in which posttransplantation cyclophosphamide served as GVHD prophylaxis. Samples from around 40 PTCy-treated patients and 16 related bone marrow donors of those patients were subjected to antigen receptor sequencing. TRB sequencing was performed on blood from all 35 or so PTCy patients with 1-year posttransplant specimens. In 3 patients, up to about 3 additional blood samples taken between 2 and 5.2 years after transplant also underwent TRB sequencing, as did pretransplant blood from a handful of patients. TRA and TRB clonality were tightly correlated in about ten samples, so subsequent TCR analyses focused on TRB only. Public TRB sequences were compared against a database of over 3,000 sequences linked to responses to pathogens, tumor antigens, self-antigens and alloantigens. Summary of the overall study and its limitations: Across fewer than 50 patients, recipient CMV seropositivity and CMV reactivation were highly associated with TRB clonality; PTCy diversity was similar to CNI/methotrexate controls. Donor-recipient similarity was low at 1-2 months but rose over the first year, and later blood repertoires were often dominated by donor CD8+ memory clones. The TRB repertoires of T cells infiltrating skin or the GI tract showed only limited overlap with the TRB repertoires found in blood.

CDR1 and CDR2 were assigned from the germline V gene as MNHEY and SVGAGI. The CDR3 contains 14 residues, cysteine and phenylalanine counted. Only CDR3 DNA is held: 42 bases, read in frame from base 1. V is cut by 2 bases and J by 1 base, and the space between the germline ends is 8 bases. Note on this clone: Its antigen remains undetermined. Base qualities were left out, and no much larger clone turns up one base away.

According to the study, the label for this sample's treatment or condition signals: high-dose cyclophosphamide on days +3 and +4 as single-agent GVHD prophylaxis. Patients in the PTCy group got busulfan and fludarabine conditioning, a marrow graft from a related or unrelated donor, and cyclophosphamide on days +3 and +4. PTCy-treated patients came from a prospective multi-institutional clinical trial. Mononuclear cells from peripheral blood and bone marrow were separated by Ficoll-Hypaque density centrifugation and then cryopreserved. CD4+ and CD8+ T cells, including naive and memory subsets, were sorted by FACS on a FACSAria II. TRB sequencing used genomic DNA with the immunoSEQ assay at survey resolution or the hsTCRB kit. The paper's processing steps were these. The immunoSEQ software handled the initial read processing, while the LymphoSeq R package was used for the repertoire analyses. Clonality was computed as 1 minus normalized Shannon entropy, and a Gini coefficient was also calculated for each TRB dataset. Phenotypes of unsorted samples were inferred by mapping TRB sequences from sorted subsets of the recipient or donor onto unsorted samples of the same recipient. Here the immuneACCESS table is served through TCRdb, limited to in-frame sequences with V and J called. Missing clones are a known gap in these copies; in checked studies unresolved V genes cover under half, and the rest lacks a known reason. Clonal size and the V and J genes are those of that table, whereas D and trimming came from the DNA. In all, the sample holds fewer than 20,000 clones, and roughly nine tenths of those were seen once. Clones ranked in the top ten supply roughly 0.58% of the sample.

This clonotype was sampled from a male patient aged 55-69 years who received an allogeneic stem cell transplant from a related donor and was CMV-positive. Because of the transplant, the T cells may be the graft donor's rather than the patient's own. The chain is assembled from TRBV6-5 and TRBJ1-1; no D gene is confidently identified. Sample: CD4+ T cells sorted from blood, taken after allogeneic stem cell transplant with posttransplant cyclophosphamide. The DNA is TGTGCCAGCAGTTACGATCCCAGGAACACTGAAGCTTTCTTT. Its translation is CASSYDPRNTEAFF.